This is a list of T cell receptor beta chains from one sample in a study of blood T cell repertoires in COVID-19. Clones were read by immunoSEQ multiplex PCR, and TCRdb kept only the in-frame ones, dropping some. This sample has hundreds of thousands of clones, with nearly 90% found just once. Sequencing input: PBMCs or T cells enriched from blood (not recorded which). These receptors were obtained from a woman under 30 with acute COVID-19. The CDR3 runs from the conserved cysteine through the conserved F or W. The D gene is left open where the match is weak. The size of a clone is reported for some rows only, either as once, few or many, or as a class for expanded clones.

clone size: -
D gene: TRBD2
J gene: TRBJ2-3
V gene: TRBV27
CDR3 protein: CASSFRTSGSPDTQYF
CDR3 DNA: TGTGCCAGCAGTTTCCGGACTAGCGGGAGTCCAGATACGCAGTATTTT

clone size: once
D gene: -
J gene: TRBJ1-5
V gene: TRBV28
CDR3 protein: CASSLVQTQHF
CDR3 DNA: TGTGCCAGCAGTTTGGTGCAGACCCAGCATTTT

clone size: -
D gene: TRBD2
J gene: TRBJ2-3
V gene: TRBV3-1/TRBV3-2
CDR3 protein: CASSRWTSGSADTQYF
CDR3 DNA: TGTGCCAGCAGCCGATGGACTAGCGGGAGTGCAGATACGCAGTATTTT

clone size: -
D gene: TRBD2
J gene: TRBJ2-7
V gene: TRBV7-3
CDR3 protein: CASSLTSGRVYDEQYF
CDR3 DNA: TGTGCCAGCAGCTTAACCAGCGGGAGGGTTTACGACGAGCAGTACTTC

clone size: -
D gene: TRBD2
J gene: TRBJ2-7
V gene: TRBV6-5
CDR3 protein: CASSYPAAGDWDEQYF
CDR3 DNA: TGTGCCAGCAGTTACCCCGCGGCGGGAGATTGGGACGAGCAGTACTTC

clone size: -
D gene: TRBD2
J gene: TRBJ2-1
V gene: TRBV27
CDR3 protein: CASSFGLVRIINEQFF
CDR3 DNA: TGTGCCAGCAGTTTCGGACTAGTTAGAATCATCAATGAGCAGTTCTTC

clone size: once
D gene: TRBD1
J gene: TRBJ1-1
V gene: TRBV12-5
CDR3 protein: CASATDRGAFF
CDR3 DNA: TGTGCTAGTGCCACAGACAGGGGAGCTTTCTTT

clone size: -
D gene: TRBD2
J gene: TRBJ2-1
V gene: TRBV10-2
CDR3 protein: CASSGLAGYNEQFF
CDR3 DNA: TGCGCCAGCAGTGGACTAGCGGGGTACAATGAGCAGTTCTTC

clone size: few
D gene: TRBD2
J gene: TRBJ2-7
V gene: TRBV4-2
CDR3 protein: CASSPLAGGVYEQYF
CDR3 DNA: TGTGCCAGCAGCCCATTAGCGGGAGGAGTCTACGAGCAGTACTTC

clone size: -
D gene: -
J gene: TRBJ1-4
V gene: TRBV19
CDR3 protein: CASSLNHPGKLFF
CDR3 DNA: TGTGCCAGTAGTCTCAATCACCCGGGAAAACTGTTTTTT

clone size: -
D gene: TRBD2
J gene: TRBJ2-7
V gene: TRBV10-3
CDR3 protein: CAISDPRGGGGEQYF
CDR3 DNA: TGTGCCATCAGTGACCCCCGGGGGGGTGGTGGCGAGCAGTACTTC

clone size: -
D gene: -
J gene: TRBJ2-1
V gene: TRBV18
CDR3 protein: CASSPTTPQGNEQFF
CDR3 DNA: TGTGCCAGCTCACCGACGACTCCGCAGGGCAATGAGCAGTTCTTC

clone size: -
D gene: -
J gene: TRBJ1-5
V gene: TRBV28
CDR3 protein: CASSSPTGVSNQPQHF
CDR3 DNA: TGTGCCAGCAGTTCACCGACGGGGGTTAGCAATCAGCCCCAGCATTTT

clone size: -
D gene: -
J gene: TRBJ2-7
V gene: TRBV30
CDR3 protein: CAWSTEYGPYEQYF
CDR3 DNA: TGTGCCTGGAGTACGGAGTACGGCCCCTACGAGCAGTACTTC

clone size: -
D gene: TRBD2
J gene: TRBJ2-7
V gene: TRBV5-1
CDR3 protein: CASSFRGDQSYEQYF
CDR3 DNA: TGCGCCAGCAGCTTCCGGGGGGACCAGTCCTACGAGCAGTACTTC

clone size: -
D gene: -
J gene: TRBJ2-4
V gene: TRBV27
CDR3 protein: CASSLAAGTNIQYF
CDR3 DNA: TGTGCCAGCAGTTTAGCCGCGGGTACAAACATTCAGTACTTC

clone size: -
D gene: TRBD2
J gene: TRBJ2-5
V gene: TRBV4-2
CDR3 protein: CASSQGEGLATQETQYF
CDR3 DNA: TGTGCCAGCAGCCAAGGGGAGGGACTAGCGACCCAAGAGACCCAGTACTTC

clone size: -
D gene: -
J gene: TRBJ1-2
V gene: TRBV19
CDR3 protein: CASSMGTNYGYTF
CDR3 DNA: TGTGCCAGTAGTATGGGGACAAACTATGGCTACACCTTC

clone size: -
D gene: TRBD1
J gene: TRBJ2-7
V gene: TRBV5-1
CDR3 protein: CASSLGDRGNEQYF
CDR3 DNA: TGCGCCAGCAGCTTGGGGGACAGGGGCAACGAGCAGTACTTC

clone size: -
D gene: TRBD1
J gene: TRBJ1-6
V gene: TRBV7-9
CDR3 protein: CASSARQGADSPLHF
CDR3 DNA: TGTGCCAGCAGCGCCCGACAGGGGGCGGATTCACCCCTCCACTTT

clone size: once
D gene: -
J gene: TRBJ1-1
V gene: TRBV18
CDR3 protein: CASSPLRQTNTEAFF
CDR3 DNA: TGTGCCAGCTCACCCCTCCGACAGACGAACACTGAAGCTTTCTTT

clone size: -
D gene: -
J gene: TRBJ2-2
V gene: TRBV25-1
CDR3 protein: CASSRNRHTGELFF
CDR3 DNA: TGTGCCAGCAGTAGAAACAGACACACCGGGGAGCTGTTTTTT

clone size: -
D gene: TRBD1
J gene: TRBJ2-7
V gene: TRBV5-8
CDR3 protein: CASSLIRDRGNEQYF
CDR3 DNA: TGTGCCAGCAGCTTGATCCGGGACAGGGGTAACGAGCAGTACTTC

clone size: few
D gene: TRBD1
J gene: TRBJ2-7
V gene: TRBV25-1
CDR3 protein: CASSFTGTAYEQYF
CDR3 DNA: TGTGCCAGCAGCTTTACCGGGACAGCCTACGAGCAGTACTTC

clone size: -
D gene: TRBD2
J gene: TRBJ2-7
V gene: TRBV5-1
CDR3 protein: CASSFGTSGRAYEQYF
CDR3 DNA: TGCGCCAGCAGCTTTGGGACTAGCGGGAGGGCCTACGAGCAGTACTTC

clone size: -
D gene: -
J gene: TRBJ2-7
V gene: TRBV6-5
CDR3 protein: CASSYSQGSQDEQYF
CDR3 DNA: TGTGCCAGCAGTTACTCCCAGGGCTCACAAGACGAGCAGTACTTC

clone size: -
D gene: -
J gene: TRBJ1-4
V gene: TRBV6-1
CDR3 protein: CASSEEPYGRVREKLFF
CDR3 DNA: TGTGCCAGCAGTGAAGAGCCGTACGGCAGGGTGAGAGAAAAACTGTTTTTT

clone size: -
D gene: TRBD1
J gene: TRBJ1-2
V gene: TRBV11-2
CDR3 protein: CASSWDRTGVNGYTF
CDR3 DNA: TGTGCCAGCAGCTGGGACCGAACAGGGGTTAATGGCTACACCTTC

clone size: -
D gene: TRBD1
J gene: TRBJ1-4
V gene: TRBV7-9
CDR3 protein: CASSVDGTGEKLFF
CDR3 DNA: TGTGCCAGCAGCGTAGACGGGACAGGTGAAAAACTGTTTTTT

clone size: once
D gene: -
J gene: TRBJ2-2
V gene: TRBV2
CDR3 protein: CASSDLLPGELFF
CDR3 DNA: TGTGCCAGCAGTGATCTCCTCCCCGGGGAGCTGTTTTTT

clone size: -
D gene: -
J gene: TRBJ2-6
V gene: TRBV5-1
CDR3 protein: CASSSTGFGNVLTF
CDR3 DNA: TGCGCCAGCAGCTCTACAGGGTTCGGCAACGTCCTGACTTTC

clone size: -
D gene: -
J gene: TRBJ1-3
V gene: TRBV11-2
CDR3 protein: CASRDTDYSGNTIYF
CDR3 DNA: TGTGCCAGCAGAGACACAGACTACTCTGGAAACACCATATATTTT

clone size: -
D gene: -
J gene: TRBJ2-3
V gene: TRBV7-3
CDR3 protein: CASSSSGTDTQYF
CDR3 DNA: TGTGCCAGCAGCTCCTCGGGCACAGATACGCAGTATTTT

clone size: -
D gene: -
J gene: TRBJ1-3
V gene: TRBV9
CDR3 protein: CASSMASSGNTIYF
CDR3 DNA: TGTGCCAGCAGCATGGCAAGCTCTGGAAACACCATATATTTT

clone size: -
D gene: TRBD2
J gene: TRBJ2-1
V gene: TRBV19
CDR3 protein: CASSISSGTYNEQFF
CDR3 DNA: TGTGCCAGTAGTATTTCTAGCGGAACCTACAATGAGCAGTTCTTC

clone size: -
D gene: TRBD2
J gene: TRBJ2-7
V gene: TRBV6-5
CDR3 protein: CASSYPGGGSYEQYF
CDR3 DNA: TGTGCCAGCAGTTACCCCGGCGGGGGCTCCTACGAGCAGTACTTC

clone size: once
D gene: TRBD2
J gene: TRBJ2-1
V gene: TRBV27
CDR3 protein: CASSLLGTSGEQQFF
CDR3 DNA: TGTGCCAGCAGTTTACTCGGGACTAGCGGGGAGCAGCAGTTCTTC

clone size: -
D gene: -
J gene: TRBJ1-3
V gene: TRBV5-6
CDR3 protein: CASSPTGSGNTIYF
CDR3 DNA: TGTGCCAGCAGTCCGACGGGATCTGGAAACACCATATATTTT

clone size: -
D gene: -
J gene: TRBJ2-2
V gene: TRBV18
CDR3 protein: CASSPNPDGTGELFF
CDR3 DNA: TGTGCCAGCTCACCAAATCCCGACGGGACCGGGGAGCTGTTTTTT

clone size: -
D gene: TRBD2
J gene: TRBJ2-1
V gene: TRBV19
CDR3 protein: CASSIVGLAGGRYSYNEQFF
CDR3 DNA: TGTGCCAGTAGTATAGTTGGACTAGCGGGAGGCCGGTACTCCTACAATGAGCAGTTCTTC

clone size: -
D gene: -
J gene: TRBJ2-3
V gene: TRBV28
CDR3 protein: CASSLGPTDTQYF
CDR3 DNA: TGTGCCAGCAGTTTAGGGCCCACAGATACGCAGTATTTT

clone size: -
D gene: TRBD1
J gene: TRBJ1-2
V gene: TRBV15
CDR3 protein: CATSKNRWGRGLGGYTF
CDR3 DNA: TGTGCCACCAGCAAAAATCGGTGGGGCAGGGGGCTCGGTGGCTACACCTTC

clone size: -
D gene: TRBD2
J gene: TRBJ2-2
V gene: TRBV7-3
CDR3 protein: CASSSLGTSGSGGELFF
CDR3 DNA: TGTGCCAGCAGCTCGCTCGGGACTAGCGGCAGTGGCGGGGAGCTGTTTTTT

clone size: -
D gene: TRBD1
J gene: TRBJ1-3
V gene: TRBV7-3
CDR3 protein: CASSAGQGSSGNTIYF
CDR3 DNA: TGTGCCAGCAGCGCCGGACAGGGGAGCTCTGGAAACACCATATATTTT

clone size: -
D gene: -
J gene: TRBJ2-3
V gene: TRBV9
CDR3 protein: CASSVVDYTDTQYF
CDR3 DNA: TGTGCCAGCAGCGTAGTGGACTACACAGATACGCAGTATTTT

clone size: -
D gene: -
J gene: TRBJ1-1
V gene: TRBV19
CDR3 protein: CASSIAGARTEAFF
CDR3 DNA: TGTGCCAGTAGTATTGCAGGGGCGAGGACTGAAGCTTTCTTT

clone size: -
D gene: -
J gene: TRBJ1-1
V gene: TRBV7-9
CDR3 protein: CASNSPYPWSSTEAFF
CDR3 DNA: TGTGCCAGCAACTCCCCGTACCCATGGTCGAGCACTGAAGCTTTCTTT

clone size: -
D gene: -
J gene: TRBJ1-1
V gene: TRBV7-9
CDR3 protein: CASSAEMNTEAFF
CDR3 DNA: TGTGCCAGCAGCGCGGAGATGAACACTGAAGCTTTCTTT

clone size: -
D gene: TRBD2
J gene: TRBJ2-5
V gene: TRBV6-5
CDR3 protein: CASSGGLAGLETQYF
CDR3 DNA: TGTGCCAGCAGCGGCGGACTAGCGGGCCTAGAGACCCAGTACTTC

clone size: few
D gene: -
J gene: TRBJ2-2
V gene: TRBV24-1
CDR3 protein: CATSDRLQGDTGELFF
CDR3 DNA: TGTGCCACCAGTGATCGACTCCAAGGGGACACCGGGGAGCTGTTTTTT

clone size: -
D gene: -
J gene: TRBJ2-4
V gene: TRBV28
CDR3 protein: CASSLKAGLDIQYF
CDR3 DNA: TGTGCCAGCAGTTTAAAGGCAGGGCTAGACATTCAGTACTTC

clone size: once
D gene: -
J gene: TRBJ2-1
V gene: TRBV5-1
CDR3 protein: CASSLGNNEQFF
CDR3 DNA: TGCGCCAGCAGCTTGGGTAACAATGAGCAGTTCTTC